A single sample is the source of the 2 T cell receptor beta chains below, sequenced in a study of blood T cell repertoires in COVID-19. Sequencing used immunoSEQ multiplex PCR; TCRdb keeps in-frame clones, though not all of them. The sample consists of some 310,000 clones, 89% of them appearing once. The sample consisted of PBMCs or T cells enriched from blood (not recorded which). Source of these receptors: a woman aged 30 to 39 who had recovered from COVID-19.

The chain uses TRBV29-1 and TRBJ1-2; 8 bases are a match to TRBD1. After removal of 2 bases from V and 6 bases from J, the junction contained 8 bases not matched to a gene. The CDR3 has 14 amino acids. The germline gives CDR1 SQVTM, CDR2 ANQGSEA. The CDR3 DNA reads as TGCAGCGTTGAAAGGTTCAGGGGGCGGAATGGCTACACCTTC. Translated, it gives CSVERFRGRNGYTF.

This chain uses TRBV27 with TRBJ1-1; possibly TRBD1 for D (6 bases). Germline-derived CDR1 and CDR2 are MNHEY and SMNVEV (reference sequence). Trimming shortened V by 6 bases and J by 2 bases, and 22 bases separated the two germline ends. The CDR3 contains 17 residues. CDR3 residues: CASSLQGLPSSNTEAFF. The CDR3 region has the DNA TGTGCCAGCAGCCTACAGGGCCTGCCCTCCTCAAACACTGAAGCTTTCTTT.